This T cell receptor beta chain was recorded in a study of long-term antiretroviral therapy in people with HIV. Looking at the study overall: The oldest samples precede the 2015 immediate-ART recommendation by about a decade.

Study findings and constraints: Data on ART adherence, viral resistance or therapy changes were unavailable. The study found narrower CDR3 length ranges in HIV repertoires than in controls.

V dropped 7 bases and J dropped 8; count of bases not matched to a gene: 17. Germline V gives CDR1 MNHNY, CDR2 SVGAGI (reference sequence). The CDR3 totals 16 residues. Points on this clone: Antigen specificity is unknown.

immunoSEQ v3.0 was run at survey level. The method was immunoSEQ multiplex PCR; TCRdb's version includes in-frame clones alone and lacks a portion of them. This sample has 32,000 or so clones; almost 85% occur once, and the top ten carry almost 4.5%. The sequence came from a man aged 18-30 years with HIV. The source was unsorted PBMCs, collected about 3.5 years after starting antiretroviral therapy. The chain uses TRBV6-6 and TRBJ2-1, with 7 bases matching TRBD2. The CDR3 DNA is TGTGCCAGCACCTTTGGACTAGAGAGGGGATGGGATGAGCAGTTCTTC. Translated, it gives CASTFGLERGWDEQFF.